A selection of T cell receptor beta chains follows, all from one sample in a study of response to subunit inactivated influenza vaccine. TCRdb analysed the RT-PCR reads with MiXCR anew, one entry per CDR3 protein. The sample has around 850,000 distinct CDR3 sequences, 15% to 20% seen once. Here the sequenced sample was PBMCs from blood, taken approximately 5 days after vaccination. Source of these receptors: a man aged 50-60 years who received an inactivated influenza vaccine. The CDR3 runs from the conserved cysteine through the conserved F or W. The D gene is left open where the match is weak. The size of a clone is reported for some rows only, either as once, few or many, or as a class for expanded clones.

>TRBV29-1|TRBJ2-2|NA|NA
TGCAGCGTTGACCAGCACACCGGGGAGCTGTTTTTT
CSVDQHTGELFF
>TRBV28|TRBJ2-3|NA|many
TGTGCCAGCAGTTTCTCGGGAGTCAGGACAGATACGCAGTATTTT
CASSFSGVRTDTQYF
>TRBV11-2|TRBJ2-5|NA|NA
TGTGCCAGCAGCTTTCTGGGGGGCGAAGAGACCCAGTACTTC
CASSFLGGEETQYF
>TRBV7-8|TRBJ1-3|NA|many
TGTGCCAGCAGCCCCCCTCTCAGGGGCTCTGGAAACACCATATATTTT
CASSPPLRGSGNTIYF
>TRBV5-6|TRBJ1-1|TRBD1|NA
TGTACCAGCAGCTTGGGGACAGCAAGTCGTGAAGCTTTCTTT
CTSSLGTASREAFF
>TRBV6-1|TRBJ2-5|NA|NA
TGTGCCAGCAGTCCTCTGACCAGAATCCAAGAGACCCAGTACTTC
CASSPLTRIQETQYF
>TRBV20-1|TRBJ2-3|TRBD2|NA
TGCAGTGCTAGAGCCCTAGCGGGAAGCAACACAGATACGCAGTATTTT
CSARALAGSNTDTQYF
>TRBV21-1|TRBJ2-1|NA|NA
TGTGCCAGCAGCAAACTAGACAATGAGCAGTTCTTC
CASSKLDNEQFF
>TRBV20-1|TRBJ2-3|NA|few
TGCAGTGCTAGAAGCGGGTACTCGGGGGATACGCAGTATTTT
CSARSGYSGDTQYF
>TRBV7-2|TRBJ2-4|NA|NA
TGTGCCAGCAGCCCCTGGGGCTATGAGGGAAACATTCAGTACTTC
CASSPWGYEGNIQYF
>TRBV18|TRBJ2-1|TRBD2|few
TGTGCCAGCTCACCAAATCCGGGGGGCTCCTACAATGAGCAGTTCTTC
CASSPNPGGSYNEQFF
>TRBV18|TRBJ1-6|TRBD1|many
TGTGCCAGCTCACTGGGGACAGGGGGTTCTGGTTCACCCCTCCACTTT
CASSLGTGGSGSPLHF
>TRBV20-1|TRBJ1-4|NA|NA
TGCAGTGCTAGTGTCCCCTTAGAGGATGAAAAACTGTTTTTT
CSASVPLEDEKLFF
>TRBV5-1|TRBJ2-5|NA|few
TGCGCCAGCAGCTTAGACAGGTCTGAGGAGACCCAGTACTTC
CASSLDRSEETQYF
>TRBV6-2/TRBV6-3|TRBJ2-5|TRBD2|NA
TGTGCCAGCAGAGTACTAGCGGGGATCCAAGAGACCCAGTACTTC
CASRVLAGIQETQYF
>TRBV28|TRBJ2-5|NA|NA
TGTGCCAGCAGTTTGGAGCAGGGAACCCAAGAGACCCAGTACTTC
CASSLEQGTQETQYF
>TRBV6-5|TRBJ1-2|NA|NA
TGTGCCAGCAGTTACAGGCAGTTTAACTATGGCTACACCTTC
CASSYRQFNYGYTF
>TRBV4-3|TRBJ2-3|NA|NA
TGCGCCAGCAGCCACGAGGTGCGGGGCACAGATACGCAGTATTTT
CASSHEVRGTDTQYF
>TRBV6-1|TRBJ2-7|NA|few
TGTGCCACCAGGGGGGACTACGAGCAGTACTTC
CATRGDYEQYF
>TRBV4-1|TRBJ1-1|NA|many
TGCGCCAGCAGCCAAGGGACGAACACTGAAGCTTTCTTT
CASSQGTNTEAFF
>TRBV6-2/TRBV6-3|TRBJ2-7|TRBD2|NA
TGTGCCAGCAGTTACGGGCTAGCGGAATATTACGAGCAGTACTTC
CASSYGLAEYYEQYF
>TRBV5-6|TRBJ2-5|NA|NA
TGTGCCAGCAGCTCGCCCCTGGACTGGGGAGGGACCCAGTACTTC
CASSSPLDWGGTQYF
>TRBV28|TRBJ2-7|TRBD1|few
TGTGCCACCAAAGACAGGGGCAGGCACGAGCAGTACTTC
CATKDRGRHEQYF
>TRBV6-4|TRBJ1-1|TRBD1|NA
TGTGCCAGCAGTGGACAAGGGACAGGGGGTGGAGGGACTGAAGCTTTCTTT
CASSGQGTGGGGTEAFF
>TRBV15|TRBJ2-7|NA|NA
TGTGCCACCAGCAGAAATAGGGGGGAAGTCTCCTACGAGCAGTACTTC
CATSRNRGEVSYEQYF
>TRBV20-1|TRBJ2-3|TRBD2|few
TGCAGTGCTTCCCTAGCGGGACTGCCAGATACGCAGTATTTT
CSASLAGLPDTQYF
>TRBV11-2|TRBJ2-1|TRBD1|many
TGTGCCAGCAGCTTACTACAGGGGGCGATGGAGCAGTTCTTC
CASSLLQGAMEQFF
>TRBV20-1|TRBJ2-1|NA|few
TGCAGTGCTAACGGGGCCAGGGGCTCCTACAATGAGCAGTTCTTC
CSANGARGSYNEQFF
>TRBV2|TRBJ2-2|NA|NA
TGTGCCAGCGTCGGGCAGGCGAACACCGGGGAGCTGTTTTTT
CASVGQANTGELFF
>TRBV19|TRBJ2-3|NA|few
TGTGCCAGTAGTATAGCGTGGAACTCAGATACGCAGTATTTT
CASSIAWNSDTQYF
>TRBV20-1|TRBJ2-1|TRBD1|NA
TGCAGTGCTAGTAGCGGGACAGGGGCGGATGAGCAGTTCTTC
CSASSGTGADEQFF
>TRBV7-8|TRBJ1-1|NA|few
TGTGCCAGCAGCTTAGCCCGACAGTATGAAGCTTTCTTT
CASSLARQYEAFF
>TRBV11-1|TRBJ2-1|TRBD2|NA
TGTGCCAGCAGCCCAGGGAGTCCGGGACTAGCCACGGGGGGAGGAAAGTTCTTC
CASSPGSPGLATGGGKFF
>TRBV6-5|TRBJ1-3|NA|few
TGTGCCAGCAGTTACTCGATGGGCTCTGGAAACACCATATATTTT
CASSYSMGSGNTIYF
>TRBV5-1|TRBJ2-1|NA|few
TGCGCCAGCAGCTTGGGAGATGGGACGAACAATGAGCAGTTCTTC
CASSLGDGTNNEQFF
>TRBV7-2|TRBJ1-4|NA|NA
TGTGCCAGCAGCTTATTCGCAGGGGTGGAAAAACTGTTTTTT
CASSLFAGVEKLFF
>TRBV20-1|TRBJ2-7|TRBD1|few
TGCAGTGCTGAAAAAGGTGGGACAGGCCATCCCTACGAGCAGTACTTC
CSAEKGGTGHPYEQYF
>TRBV6-1|TRBJ2-2|TRBD1|few
TGTGCCAGCAGTGGGCAGGGGGCCGACACCGGGGAGCTGTTTTTT
CASSGQGADTGELFF
>TRBV7-2|TRBJ1-3|NA|few
TGTGCCAGCAGCTTACTCGGGACCAGGGAAGACACCATATATTTT
CASSLLGTREDTIYF
>TRBV7-2|TRBJ2-1|NA|few
TGTGCCAGCCGGAAAACCGATGAGCAGTTCTTC
CASRKTDEQFF
>TRBV12-3/TRBV12-4|TRBJ1-5|TRBD1|few
TGTGCCAGCAGTTTAGCGACAGGGCCGAATAGCAATCAGCCCCAGCATTTT
CASSLATGPNSNQPQHF
>TRBV12-3/TRBV12-4|TRBJ1-1|NA|many
TGTGCCAGCAGTTTAGTCTCAACCATGAACACTGAAGCTTTCTTT
CASSLVSTMNTEAFF
>TRBV5-1|TRBJ2-1|TRBD2|NA
TGCGCCAGCAGCTTGCGGGGAGGTCCGGGACTAGTGTCCCATGAGCAGTTCTTC
CASSLRGGPGLVSHEQFF
>TRBV20-1|TRBJ2-7|TRBD2|few
TGCAGTGCTAGAGTTTTAGCGGGGCAAACCTACGAGCAGTACTTC
CSARVLAGQTYEQYF
>TRBV5-1|TRBJ2-5|NA|NA
TGCGCCAGCAGCTTGGATGGACACTCACACTTC
CASSLDGHSHF
>TRBV5-1|TRBJ2-6|NA|NA
TGCGCCAGCACGAGGACAGCTGGGGCCAACGTCCTGACTTTC
CASTRTAGANVLTF